The 26 T cell receptor beta chains presented below share a single source sample, sequenced in a study of tumor-infiltrating lymphocytes in primary liver carcinoma. For blood RNA, unsorted whole blood served as the source, and germline DNA was extracted too. TCR beta cDNA came from about 0.45 ug total RNA, primed with a constant-region primer. For TCR beta, libraries were produced by three nested multiplex PCR rounds using slightly modified ARM-PCR. In the first two PCR rounds, TRBV1-TRBV30 forward primers were paired with a C-beta reverse primer, and each round lasted approximately 9 cycles. TCRdb itself ran the multiplex PCR reads through MiXCR, one entry per CDR3 protein. The sample has about 350,000 distinct CDR3 sequences; around three fifths are singletons. Sequenced material: peripheral blood. The receptors originated from a man in his forties or fifties with primary liver carcinoma and hepatitis B virus infection.

Points on this clonotype: A much larger clone differs by one base, so this may be a read error. The rearrangement links TRBV4-3 to TRBJ2-7; D is unresolved. This CDR3 is built from 15 residues. Per germline, CDR1 LGHNA and CDR2 YSLEER. CDR3 sequence (DNA): TGCACCAGCAGCCAAGAGCCGACTTCGATCTACGAGCAGTACTTC. This translates into CTSSQEPTSIYEQYF.

The chain carries TRBV6-2 or TRBV6-3 and TRBJ2-7, with 9 bases matching TRBD1. The CDR3 spans 14 residues. J was trimmed by 7 bases and V by 5 bases; bases with no gene match: 9. Germline V gene data show CDR1 as MNHEY and CDR2 as SVGEGT. Written as DNA, the CDR3 is TGTGCCAGCAGTCTAACAGGGGGCCCCCGGGAGCAGTACTTC. This translates into CASSLTGGPREQYF.

The chain recombines TRBV6-5 with TRBJ2-3; possible D gene TRBD1, 6 bases. The V end lost 9 bases, the J end lost 4 bases, and 20 bases lay between the germline ends. This CDR3 has 15 residues. Germline CDR1 reads MNHEY; CDR2 reads SVGAGI. CDR3 sequence: CASRQGISTADTQYF. DNA of the CDR3: TGTGCCAGTCGGCAGGGGATAAGCACAGCAGATACGCAGTATTTT.

Concerning this clonotype: A read error may be the cause here, since a much bigger clone is one base away. The gene calls are TRBV10-2 and TRBJ1-1; 7 bases agree with TRBD1. The CDR3 sequence is 13 residues long. CDR1 WSHSY and CDR2 SAAADI come from the germline V gene. The V segment lost 10 bases and the J segment 1 base; nucleotides outside the gene matches: 6. Here the CDR3 reads CANQDRPNTEAFF. In DNA form, the CDR3 reads TGCGCCAACCAGGACAGGCCGAACACTGAAGCTTTCTTT.

As regards this clonotype: At one end the junction does not follow the germline gene, possibly because of a read error. The chain uses TRBV5-1 and TRBJ2-2, with D tentatively TRBD2 (6 bases). The CDR3 spans 15 residues. The V gene's germline CDR1 is SGHRS and CDR2 YFSETQ. The chain's CDR3 is CASNLASVTTWELFF. CDR3 bases: TGCGCCAGCAACCTAGCTAGCGTCACCACCTGGGAGCTGTTTTTT. Variable domain in full (rest from reference TRBV5-1 and TRBJ2-2): KAGVTQTPRYLIKTRGQQVTLSCSPISGHRSVSWYQQTPGQGLQFLFEYFSETQRNKGNFPGRFSGRQFSNSRSEMNVSTLELGDSALYLCASNLASVTTWELFFGEGSRLTVL.

Ten or more counts support this clonotype. The chain carries TRBV12-3 or TRBV12-4 and TRBJ2-7, with 10 bases aligning to TRBD2. V dropped 6 bases and J dropped 3; count of bases not matched to a gene: 5. This CDR3 comprises 14 residues. The DNA of the CDR3 is TGTGCCAGCAGGCCCTTAGCGGGAGGCTACGAGCAGTACTTC. Protein product: CASRPLAGGYEQYF.

To note about this clonotype: It is likely a read error, because the conserved phenylalanine at the end of the CDR3 is missing. The CDR3 region is CASSSPGQGQPQHL. DNA of the CDR3: TGTGCCAGCAGTTCTCCGGGACAGGGCCAGCCCCAGCATTTG. The chain couples TRBV28 to TRBJ1-5; TRBD1 matches at 9 bases. The CDR3 covers 14 residues. The germline CDR1 and CDR2 sequences are MDHEN and SYDVKM. V lost 4 bases, J lost 7 bases, and 5 bases stayed unmatched.

This clonotype was detected only once. At one end the junction does not follow the germline gene, possibly because of a read error. This sequence joins TRBV12-3 or TRBV12-4 and TRBJ1-2; the D gene is possibly TRBD1 (5 bases). This CDR3 is 15 amino acids long. CDR3 nucleotides: TGTGCCAGCGGGACTTCTACAGCAACTATCTATGGCTACATCTTC. It specifies CASGTSTATIYGYIF.

Notes on this clonotype: Likely a read error: the CDR3 ends without its conserved phenylalanine or tryptophan. This chain links TRBV7-9 with TRBJ2-3, with a tentative D call TRBD2 (6 bases). V was shortened by 3 bases and J by 4 bases, with 11 bases between the two germline ends. Germline-derived CDR1 and CDR2 are SEHNR and FQNEAQ (reference sequence). The CDR3 extends over 14 amino acids. The DNA of the CDR3 is TGTGCCAGCAGCTTTCAACTAGCTGCAGATACGCAGTATTAT. It yields the protein CASSFQLAADTQYY.

Notes on this clonotype: A read error is likely, as this CDR3 ends without the conserved phenylalanine or tryptophan. The CDR3 is CASGRGEAENSEQYI. The CDR3 coding sequence is TGTGCCAGCGGCCGGGGGGAAGCGGAGAACTCCGAGCAGTACATC. This chain connects TRBV6-1 to TRBJ2-7; 7 bases are shared with TRBD2. The CDR3 consists of 15 residues. CDR1 and CDR2 (germline): MNHNS, SASEGT. V shed 8 bases, J shed 6 bases, and the junction held 16 bases outside the gene matches.

This clonotype was recorded a few times. At one end the junction does not follow the germline gene, possibly because of a read error. The chain recombines TRBV5-1 with TRBJ2-1, with D hard to call. This CDR3 is 14 amino acids long. Germline V gene lookup returns CDR1 SGHRS and CDR2 YFSETQ. Written as DNA, the CDR3 is TGCGCCAGCAGCTTGTACCTCTCCGACAATGAGCACTTCTTC. Amino acid sequence: CASSLYLSDNEHFF.

This chain joins TRBV11-1 and TRBJ2-2, with 9 positions matching TRBD2. The V gene's germline CDR1 is SGHAT and CDR2 FQDESV (reference sequence). This CDR3 spans 16 amino acids. The V and J ends lost 4 bases and 9 bases, in that order; junction bases with no gene match: 12. The CDR3 DNA reads as TGTGCCAGCAGCTCCCCAGCGGGAGGACCATCCAGGGAGCTGTTTTTT. Amino acids: CASSSPAGGPSRELFF.

CDR3: CASSLGRTGNTEAFF. The CDR3 nucleotides are TGTGCCAGCAGCTTGGGTAGGACGGGGAACACTGAAGCTTTCTTT. The chain employs TRBV5-6 and TRBJ1-1; no reliable D call. Germline values: CDR1 SGHDT, CDR2 YYEEEE. The CDR3 consists of 15 residues. V lost 0 bases and J 1 base, leaving 10 bases between the germline ends.

About this clonotype itself: The CDR3 ends on some other residue instead of the conserved phenylalanine or tryptophan, so this is likely a read error. The CDR3 spells CASSPDRVEQYS. In DNA form, the CDR3 reads TGTGCCAGCAGCCCGGACAGGGTCGAGCAGTACTCC. The V gene is TRBV27, the J gene TRBJ2-7; 8 bases align to TRBD1. Germline-derived CDR1 and CDR2 are MNHEY and SMNVEV (reference sequence). The V segment lost 6 bases and the J segment 6 bases; nucleotides outside the gene matches: 4. The CDR3 contains 12 residues.

For this clonotype: One end of the junction varies from germline; a read error may be responsible. V is TRBV11-2 and J is TRBJ2-6, with TRBD1 as a possible D gene (5 bases). In germline, CDR1 is SGHAT, CDR2 FQNNGV. The CDR3 is made up of 17 amino acids. CDR3 sequence (DNA): TGTGCCAGCAGCTTATTTCCGTCTAACTCTGGGGCCGACGTACTGACTTTC. Encoded protein: CASSLFPSNSGADVLTF.

This chain links TRBV11-2 with TRBJ2-7; D might be TRBD1 or TRBD2, each matching 6 bases. The germline V gene has CDR1 SGHAT and CDR2 FQNNGV. Between the trimmed V and J ends, which lost 5 bases and 2 bases, there was a span of 25 bases. CDR3 length equals 18 residues. The CDR3 loop reads CASSPYLRGDGNTYEQYF. The CDR3 DNA reads TGTGCCAGCAGCCCATACCTTAGGGGGGACGGTAACACCTACGAGCAGTACTTC.

This clonotype was seen repeatedly, ten times or more. J is TRBJ2-1 and V is TRBV11-3, with 8 bases lining up with TRBD2. The CDR3 runs 15 residues. The V gene end was trimmed by 5 bases and the J gene end by 7 bases; junction bases not matched to a gene: 10. The germline V gene has CDR1 SGHNT and CDR2 YENEEA. The chain's CDR3 is CASSPGTSQHNEQFF. In DNA, the CDR3 is TGTGCCAGCAGCCCCGGGACTAGTCAACATAATGAGCAGTTCTTC.

The chain uses TRBV11-2 and TRBJ1-2; 9 bases fit TRBD1. The CDR3 contains 17 residues. Germline CDR1 reads SGHAT; CDR2 reads FQNNGV. Trimming cost V 0 bases and J 10 bases; bases outside gene matches: 15. Here the CDR3 DNA reads TGTGCCAGCAGCTTAGATCTGTCGGGACAGGGTCTGGGTGTCTACACCTTC. Translation: CASSLDLSGQGLGVYTF. Supplemented by reference TRBV11-2 and TRBJ1-2, the full variable domain reads EAGVAQSPRYKIIEKRQSVAFWCNPISGHATLYWYQQILGQGPKLLIQFQNNGVVDDSQLPKDRFSAERLKGVDSTLKIQPAKLEDSAVYLCASSLDLSGQGLGVYTFGSGTRLTVV.

This clonotype was seen a few times. The chain recombines TRBV10-3 with TRBJ2-2, with D maybe TRBD1 (6 bases). V was shortened by 6 bases and J by 2 bases, with 13 bases between the two germline ends. Germline V gives CDR1 ENHRY, CDR2 SYGVKD. This CDR3 is 15 amino acids long. The CDR3, as DNA: TGTGCCATCAGCGAGACAGGAGACAACACCGGGGAGCTGTTTTTT. The encoded protein is CAISETGDNTGELFF.

Points on this clonotype: This may arise from a read error, as a much more abundant clone is one base away. This chain links TRBV6-5 with TRBJ2-7; 14 nucleotides match TRBD2. This CDR3 contains 16 residues. Germline V CDR1 and CDR2: MNHEY, SVGAGI. CDR3 region: CDSSYGTSGSTYEQYF. CDR3 DNA: TGTGACAGCAGTTACGGGACTAGCGGGAGCACCTACGAGCAGTACTTC.

A word on this clonotype: Since no conserved phenylalanine or tryptophan closes the CDR3, a read error is the likely cause. The chain uses TRBV11-1 and TRBJ2-1, with 8 bases fitting TRBD2. Unmatched junction bases numbered 14, after V lost 4 bases and J lost 9 bases. Germline CDR1 reads SGHAT; CDR2 reads FQDESV (reference sequence). This CDR3 has 16 amino acids. CDR3: CASSSDTGTRVGEQFI. The CDR3 DNA reads TGTGCCAGCAGCTCGGACACCGGGACTAGAGTTGGTGAGCAGTTCATC.

Note on this clonotype: This may be a read error: a much more frequent sequence differs by one nucleotide. V and J are TRBV4-1 and TRBJ2-2; D is ambiguous. CDR1 and CDR2 from the germline V gene are MGHRA and YSYEKL. V was pared by 6 bases and J by 6 bases, with 14 bases between. The CDR3 runs 14 residues. The CDR3 reads CASRVGQCSGELFF. DNA of the CDR3: TGCGCCAGCAGAGTTGGCCAGTGTTCCGGGGAGCTGTTTTTT.

J is TRBJ2-1 and V is TRBV5-1; TRBD2 matches 11 bases. Looked up from germline, CDR1 is SGHRS and CDR2 is YFSETQ. The CDR3 is made up of 14 amino acids. Unmatched junction bases numbered 7, after V lost 4 bases and J lost 10 bases. DNA for the CDR3: TGCGCCAGCAGCGCGGGACTAGCGGTCAGAGAGCAGTTCTTC. It is translated as CASSAGLAVREQFF.

About this clonotype: One end of the junction varies from germline; a read error may be responsible. The rearrangement links TRBV11-2 to TRBJ2-1; D is uncertain. The germline V gene encodes CDR1 SGHAT and CDR2 FQNNGV. The CDR3 extends over 16 amino acids. The CDR3 reads CASNLTIDFSYNEQFF. CDR3 coding DNA: TGTGCCAGCAACTTAACAATTGACTTCTCCTACAATGAGCAGTTCTTC.

A word on this clonotype: At one end, the junction sequence differs from germline, possibly due to a read error. V gene TRBV12-3 or TRBV12-4 combines with J gene TRBJ2-1; the match to TRBD2 covers 8 bases. This CDR3 spans 15 amino acids. The CDR3 is CASSLSGGTYNEPFF. CDR3 nucleotide sequence: TGTGCCAGCAGTTTATCGGGGGGGACCTACAATGAGCCGTTCTTC.

The chain uses TRBV6-6 and TRBJ2-7; D might be TRBD2 (5 bases). The CDR3 extends over 12 amino acids. Germline lookup yields CDR1 MNHNY and CDR2 SVGAGI (reference sequence). V shed 4 bases and J shed 3 bases, with 7 bases lying between them. The CDR3 here is CASSSGNYEQYF. The CDR3 region has the DNA TGTGCCAGCAGTTCGGGGAACTACGAGCAGTACTTC.